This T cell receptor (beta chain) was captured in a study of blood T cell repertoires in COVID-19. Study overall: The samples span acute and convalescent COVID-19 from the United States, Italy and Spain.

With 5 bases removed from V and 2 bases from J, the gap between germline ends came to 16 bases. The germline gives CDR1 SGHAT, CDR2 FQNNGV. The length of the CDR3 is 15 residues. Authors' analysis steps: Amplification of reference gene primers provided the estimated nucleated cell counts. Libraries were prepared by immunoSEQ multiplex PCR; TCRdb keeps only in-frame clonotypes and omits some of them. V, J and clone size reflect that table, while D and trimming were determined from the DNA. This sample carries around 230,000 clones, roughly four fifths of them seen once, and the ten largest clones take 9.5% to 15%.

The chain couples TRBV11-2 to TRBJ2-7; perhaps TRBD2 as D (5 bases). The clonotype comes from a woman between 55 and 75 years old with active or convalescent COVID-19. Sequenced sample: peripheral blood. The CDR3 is CASSLTRGSAYEQYF. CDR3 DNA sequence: TGTGCCAGCAGCCTCACGCGAGGGTCCGCCTACGAGCAGTACTTC.